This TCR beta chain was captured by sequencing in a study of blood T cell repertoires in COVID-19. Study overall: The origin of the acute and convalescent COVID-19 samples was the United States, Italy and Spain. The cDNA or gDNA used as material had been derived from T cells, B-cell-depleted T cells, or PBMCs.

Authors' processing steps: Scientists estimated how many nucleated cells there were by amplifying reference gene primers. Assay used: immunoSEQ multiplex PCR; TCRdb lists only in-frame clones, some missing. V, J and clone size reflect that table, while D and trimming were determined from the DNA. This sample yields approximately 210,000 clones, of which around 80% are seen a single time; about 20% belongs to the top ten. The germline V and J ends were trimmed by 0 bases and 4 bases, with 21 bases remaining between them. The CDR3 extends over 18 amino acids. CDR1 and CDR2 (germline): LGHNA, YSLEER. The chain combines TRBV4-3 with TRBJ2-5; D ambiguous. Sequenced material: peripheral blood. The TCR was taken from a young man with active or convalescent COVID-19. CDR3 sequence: CASSQESLGSPAGETQYF. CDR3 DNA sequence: TGCGCCAGCAGCCAAGAGAGCCTCGGTAGCCCGGCCGGAGAGACCCAGTACTTC.